The next 23 T cell receptor beta chains were all read from a single sample in a study of shared clonotypes between healthy human individuals (dated by TCRdb to 2020 to 2022). The library relied on the immunoSEQ multiplex PCR assay. TCRdb carries this immuneACCESS record with in-frame sequences only. Its versions omit some clonotypes, under half of them owing to an unresolved V gene in the studies checked, with the rest unexplained. The sample contains some 660,000 clones, 73% of them found a single time. Jointly, the top ten make up about 1.8% of the sample. Sequences were obtained from memory CD4+ T cells sorted from blood. The sample's cell subset or site label, in plain terms: CD45RA-negative fraction. The source of these receptors is a woman aged 30 to 39 in good health.

The rearrangement joins TRBV28 to TRBJ1-4; D not certain. Germline-derived CDR1 and CDR2 are MDHEN and SYDVKM. The CDR3 loop spans 11 amino acids. V lost 3 bases to trimming and J lost 6 bases, with 2 bases between them. Here the CDR3 reads CASSFDEKLFF. CDR3 nucleotide sequence: TGTGCCAGCAGTTTTGATGAAAAACTGTTTTTT.

Comments on this clone: With a much larger clone just one base away, this may be a read error. This sample includes further DNA sequences coding for the same CDR3. The chain employs TRBV4-1 and TRBJ2-5, with 12 bases that match TRBD1. The CDR3 length is 15 residues. V shed 1 base, J shed 5 bases, and the junction held 2 bases outside the gene matches. The germline gives CDR1 MGHRA, CDR2 YSYEKL. CDR3 residues: CASSQGGTGGETQYF. The DNA of the CDR3 is TGCGCCAGCAGCCAAGGGGGGACAGGGGGCGAGACCCAGTACTTC.

V gene TRBV7-3 combines with J gene TRBJ2-1, with 8 nucleotides matching TRBD2. This CDR3 contains 16 residues. J gave up 6 bases and V 5 bases, and 12 bases lay outside the gene matches. Germline V lookup: CDR1 SGHTA, CDR2 FQGTGA. The CDR3 DNA sequence: TGTGCCAGCAGCCCCCAGGCGGGAGGTTCGCGCAATGAGCAGTTCTTC. Amino acid sequence: CASSPQAGGSRNEQFF.

This rearrangement joins TRBV28 to TRBJ1-2; D not resolved. This CDR3 contains 14 residues. Trimming pared 6 bases from V and 5 bases from J, leaving 16 bases between. CDR1 MDHEN and CDR2 SYDVKM come from the germline V gene. The CDR3 DNA sequence: TGTGCCAGCAGCCCTGTTTCGGTTAATTATGGCTACACCTTC. Amino acids: CASSPVSVNYGYTF.

This clone has a handful of counts. This sample also contains other DNA sequences that code for the same CDR3. The V gene is TRBV30, the J gene TRBJ2-7; maybe TRBD1 (6 bases). The germline V and J ends were trimmed by 4 bases and 6 bases, with 16 bases remaining between them. The CDR3 loop spans 13 amino acids. Per germline, CDR1 GTSNPN and CDR2 SVGIG (reference sequence). CDR3 region: CAWKKGGEVEQYF. The DNA for the CDR3 is TGTGCCTGGAAGAAAGGGGGAGAGGTCGAGCAGTACTTC.

The chain employs TRBV15 and TRBJ1-1, with D hard to call. The CDR3 length is 14 residues. Trimming cost V 0 bases and J 1 base, with 6 bases left between them. CDR1 and CDR2 from the germline V gene are LNHNV and YYDKDF (reference sequence). In nucleotides, the CDR3 is TGTGCCACCAGCAGAGATGCGGGGAACACTGAAGCTTTCTTT. Its protein is CATSRDAGNTEAFF.

The chain uses TRBV9 and TRBJ2-7; D is uncertain. The V and J ends lost 3 bases and 6 bases respectively, with 16 bases between them. Germline CDR1 is SGDLS and CDR2 is YYNGEE. The CDR3 has 14 residues. The CDR3 nucleotides read TGTGCCAGCAGCGCACACTCTCCTTCTAGCGAGCAGTACTTC. Its translation is CASSAHSPSSEQYF.

This clone was observed at least ten times. This rearrangement joins TRBV25-1 to TRBJ2-1, with D possibly being TRBD1 or TRBD2 (6 bases each). Germline V CDR1 and CDR2: MGHDK, SYGVNS. The CDR3 has 15 amino acids. The V end was cut by 4 bases, the J end by 4 bases, with 14 bases between. CDR3 loop: CASSGHREVYNEQFF. The CDR3 DNA reads TGTGCCAGCAGTGGTCACAGGGAGGTATACAATGAGCAGTTCTTC.

The rearrangement joins TRBV5-1 to TRBJ1-1; maybe TRBD1 (5 bases). V was clipped by 4 bases and J by 3 bases, with 13 bases between them. This CDR3 is 14 amino acids long. Germline V CDR1 and CDR2: SGHRS, YFSETQ. The CDR3 loop reads CASSAGTPDTEAFF. DNA of the CDR3: TGCGCCAGCAGCGCCGGGACCCCCGACACTGAAGCTTTCTTT.

CDR3 protein: CASSPQSTNEKLFF. In nucleotides, the CDR3 is TGTGCCAGCAGTCCCCAATCCACTAATGAAAAACTGTTTTTT. The chain has TRBV6-5 and TRBJ1-4; D remains unclear. Germline CDR1 reads MNHEY; CDR2 reads SVGAGI. The ends were cut back, 5 bases at V and 2 bases at J, with 9 bases in the middle. The CDR3 extends over 14 amino acids.

The chain joins TRBV10-3 to TRBJ2-7, with 8 bases that match TRBD2. Germline trimming cut 2 bases from V and 7 bases from J; bases unmatched to any gene: 10. Germline CDR1 ENHRY, CDR2 SYGVKD. There are 15 residues in the CDR3. The chain's CDR3 is CAISEGAGGTEEQYF. The CDR3 bases are TGTGCCATCAGTGAGGGCGCGGGAGGAACGGAGGAGCAGTACTTC.

The V call is TRBV19, the J call TRBJ1-1; D is uncertain. Germline V gene sequence: CDR1 LNHDA, CDR2 SQIVND (reference sequence). V lost 9 bases and J lost 2, with 10 bases in between. This CDR3 has 12 amino acids. CDR3 DNA sequence: TGTGCCAGCGACGGGCGAAACACTGAAGCTTTCTTT. It encodes CASDGRNTEAFF.

The rearrangement joins TRBV28 to TRBJ1-2; 7 bases match TRBD1. The junction had 6 bases not matched to a gene; V was cut back by 6 bases and J by 8 bases. The CDR3 has 12 amino acids. Looked up from germline, CDR1 is MDHEN and CDR2 is SYDVKM. The CDR3 loop is CASSRTGAGYTF. In nucleotides, the CDR3 is TGTGCCAGCAGCCGAACAGGGGCGGGCTACACCTTC.

On this clone itself: The identical CDR3 is also encoded by other nucleotide sequences in the sample. The chain is built from TRBV5-1 and TRBJ2-7, with TRBD2 matching 8 bases. Germline CDR1 reads SGHRS; CDR2 reads YFSETQ. The CDR3 spans 14 residues. V trimming: 0 bases; J trimming: 4 bases; junction bases outside the gene matches: 3. CDR3 sequence reads: CASSLGAGVYEQYF. Written as DNA, the CDR3 is TGCGCCAGCAGCTTGGGAGCGGGAGTTTACGAGCAGTACTTC.

This rearrangement joins TRBV25-1 to TRBJ1-4; 9 nucleotides agree with TRBD1. The CDR3 is 13 amino acids. After removal of 6 bases from V and 7 bases from J, the junction contained 3 bases not matched to a gene. Germline V lookup: CDR1 MGHDK, CDR2 SYGVNS. Here the CDR3 reads CASRGQGLEKLFF. In DNA form, the CDR3 reads TGTGCCAGCAGGGGACAGGGTCTTGAAAAACTGTTTTTT.

This clone was seen once. V is TRBV2 and J is TRBJ1-4; 8 bases agree with TRBD1. CDR1 and CDR2 (germline): SNHLY, FYNNEI. This CDR3 is 14 amino acids long. V shed 6 bases and J 4 bases; nucleotides not matched to a gene: 4. Here the CDR3 reads CASSQGAGNEKLFF. CDR3 coding DNA: TGTGCCAGCAGCCAGGGGGCGGGTAATGAAAAACTGTTTTTT.

Remarks on this clone: Other nucleotide sequences from this sample produce the same CDR3. The V call is TRBV11-2, the J call TRBJ1-2; no reliable D call. V lost 0 bases and J 4 bases, leaving 6 bases between the germline ends. There are 13 residues in the CDR3. Germline values: CDR1 SGHAT, CDR2 FQNNGV. As DNA, the CDR3 is TGTGCCAGCAGCTTAGAAGGTGGCTATGGCTACACCTTC. Protein sequence: CASSLEGGYGYTF.

Note on this clone: The same CDR3 arises from other DNA sequences in this sample as well. The chain is built from TRBV5-4 and TRBJ2-7, with TRBD2 identical over 14 bases. Germline CDR1 SGHNT, CDR2 YYREEE (reference sequence). This CDR3 is built from 16 residues. The V gene end was trimmed by 4 bases and the J gene end by 3 bases; junction bases not matched to a gene: 6. This CDR3 reads CASSPGLAGDLYEQYF. CDR3 coding DNA: TGTGCCAGCAGCCCGGGACTAGCGGGAGACCTCTACGAGCAGTACTTC. The variable domain in full, completed from reference TRBV5-4 and TRBJ2-7, reads ETGVTQSPTHLIKTRGQQVTLRCSSQSGHNTVSWYQQALGQGPQFIFQYYREEENGRGNFPPRFSGLQFPNYSSELNVNALELDDSALYLCASSPGLAGDLYEQYFGPGTRLTVT.

This clone was detected only once. This chain joins TRBV7-2 and TRBJ1-2, with unresolved D. This CDR3 comprises 15 residues. The germline CDR1 and CDR2 sequences are SGHTA and FQGNSA. Trimming removed 4 bases from V and 2 bases from J, with 14 bases in between. The CDR3 is CASSSLGGRNYGYTF. CDR3 nucleotides: TGTGCCAGCAGCTCACTTGGTGGACGGAACTATGGCTACACCTTC.

The V call is TRBV29-1, the J call TRBJ2-2, with D tentatively TRBD2 (6 bases). The CDR3 loop spans 14 amino acids. With 4 bases removed from V and 3 bases from J, the gap between germline ends came to 12 bases. Germline lookup yields CDR1 SQVTM and CDR2 ANQGSEA. Here the CDR3 reads CSVASATYTGELFF. CDR3 DNA: TGCAGCGTTGCTAGCGCGACCTACACCGGGGAGCTGTTTTTT.

This clone was seen a few times. This chain links TRBV28 with TRBJ2-3, with 7 bases that match TRBD1. CDR1 and CDR2 (germline): MDHEN, SYDVKM. The trim removed 6 bases at V and 1 base at J, leaving 13 bases unmatched. CDR3 size: 17 residues. The CDR3: CASSRKIGGTGTDTQYF. The DNA of the CDR3 is TGTGCCAGCAGCCGCAAAATAGGGGGCACGGGCACAGATACGCAGTATTTT. The variable domain in full, with the rest retrieved from reference TRBV28 and TRBJ2-3, is DVKVTQSSRYLVKRTGEKVFLECVQDMDHENMFWYRQDPGLGLRLIYFSYDVKMKEKGDIPEGYSVSREKKERFSLILESASTNQTSMYLCASSRKIGGTGTDTQYFGPGTRLTVL.

This chain links TRBV25-1 with TRBJ2-4; a weak D match, TRBD2 (6 bases). CDR3 size: 14 residues. Trimming removed 9 bases at V and 2 bases at J, with 14 bases between. Germline V gene sequence: CDR1 MGHDK, CDR2 SYGVNS. The chain's CDR3 is CASSSGRTKNIQYF. The DNA for the CDR3 is TGTGCCAGTTCCTCCGGGAGAACCAAAAACATTCAGTACTTC.

The chain carries TRBV27 and TRBJ1-1; no definite D call. Germline lookup yields CDR1 MNHEY and CDR2 SMNVEV (reference sequence). This CDR3 region has 14 residues. V was trimmed by 4 bases and J by 10 bases, leaving 19 bases between them. CDR3 nucleotide sequence: TGTGCCAGCAGTTCCACGGCGAAGGGTCGGGCAGCTTTCTTT. It encodes CASSSTAKGRAAFF.